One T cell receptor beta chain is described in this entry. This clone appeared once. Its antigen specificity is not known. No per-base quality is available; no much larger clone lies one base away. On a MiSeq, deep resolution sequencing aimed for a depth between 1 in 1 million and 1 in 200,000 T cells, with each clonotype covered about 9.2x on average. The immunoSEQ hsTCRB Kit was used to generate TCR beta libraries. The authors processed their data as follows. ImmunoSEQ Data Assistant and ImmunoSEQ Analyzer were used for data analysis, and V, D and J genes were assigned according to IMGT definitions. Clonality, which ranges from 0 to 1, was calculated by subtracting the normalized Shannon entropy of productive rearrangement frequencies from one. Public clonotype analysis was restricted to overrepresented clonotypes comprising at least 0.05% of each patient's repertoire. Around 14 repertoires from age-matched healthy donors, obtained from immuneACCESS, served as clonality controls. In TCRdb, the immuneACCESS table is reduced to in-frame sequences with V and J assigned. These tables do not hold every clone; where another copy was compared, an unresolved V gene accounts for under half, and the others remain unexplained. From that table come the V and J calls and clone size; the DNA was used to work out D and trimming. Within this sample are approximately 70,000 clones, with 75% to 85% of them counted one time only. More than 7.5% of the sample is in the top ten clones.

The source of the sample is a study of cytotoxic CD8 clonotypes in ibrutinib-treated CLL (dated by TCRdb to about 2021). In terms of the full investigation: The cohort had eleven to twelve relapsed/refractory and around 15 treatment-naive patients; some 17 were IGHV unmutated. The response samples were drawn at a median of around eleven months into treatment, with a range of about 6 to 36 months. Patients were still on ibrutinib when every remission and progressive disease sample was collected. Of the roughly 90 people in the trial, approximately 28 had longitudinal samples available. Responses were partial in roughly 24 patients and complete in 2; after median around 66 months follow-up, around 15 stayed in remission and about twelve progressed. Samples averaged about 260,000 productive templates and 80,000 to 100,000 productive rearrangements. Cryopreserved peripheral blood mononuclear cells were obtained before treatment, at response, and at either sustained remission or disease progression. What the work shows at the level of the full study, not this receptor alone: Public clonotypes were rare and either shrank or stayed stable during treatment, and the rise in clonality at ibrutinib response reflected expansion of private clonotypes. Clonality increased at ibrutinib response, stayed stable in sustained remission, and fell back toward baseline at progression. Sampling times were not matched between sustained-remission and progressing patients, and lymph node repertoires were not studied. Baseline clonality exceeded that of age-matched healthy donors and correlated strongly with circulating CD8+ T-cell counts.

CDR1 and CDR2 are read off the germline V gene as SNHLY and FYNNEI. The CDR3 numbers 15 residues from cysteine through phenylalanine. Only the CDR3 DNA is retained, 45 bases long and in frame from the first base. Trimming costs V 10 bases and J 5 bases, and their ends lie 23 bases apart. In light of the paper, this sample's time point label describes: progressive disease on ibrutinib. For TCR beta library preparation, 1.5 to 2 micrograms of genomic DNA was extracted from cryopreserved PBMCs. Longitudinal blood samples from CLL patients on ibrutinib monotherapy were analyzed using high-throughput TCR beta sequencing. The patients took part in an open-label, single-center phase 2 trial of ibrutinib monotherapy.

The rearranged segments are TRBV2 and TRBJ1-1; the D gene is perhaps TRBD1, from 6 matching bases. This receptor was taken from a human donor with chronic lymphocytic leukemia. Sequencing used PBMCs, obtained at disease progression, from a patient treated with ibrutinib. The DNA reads TGTGCCAACGCACCCAGGCGGGGGGCTCGTACTGAAGCTTTCTTT. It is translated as CANAPRRGARTEAFF.